This is a list of T cell receptor beta chains from one sample in a study of blood T cell repertoires in COVID-19. Measured with immunoSEQ multiplex PCR; TCRdb has only the in-frame clones, and not every one. Among over 150,000 clones listed, just over 90% were seen once. Input material: peripheral blood. The receptor source for this set is a young man with acute or convalescent COVID-19. The CDR3 runs from the conserved cysteine through the conserved F or W. The order of the fields is D gene, J gene, V gene, clone size, CDR3 DNA, CDR3 protein. A D gene is named only where the DNA matches it firmly. For some rows the clone size is stated as once, few or many, or as a class when expanded; others skip it.

D gene: TRBD1; J gene: TRBJ2-7; V gene: TRBV12-3/TRBV12-4; clone size: NA; CDR3 DNA: TGTGCCAGCGGACAGGGGGGACCCTACGAGCAGTACTTC; CDR3 protein: CASGQGGPYEQYF
D gene: NA; J gene: TRBJ2-1; V gene: TRBV24-1; clone size: NA; CDR3 DNA: TGTGCCACCAGTGGAATCAGGACAAGCTACAATGAGCAGTTCTTC; CDR3 protein: CATSGIRTSYNEQFF
D gene: NA; J gene: TRBJ2-3; V gene: TRBV6-1; clone size: once; CDR3 DNA: TGTGCCAGCAGTGACCTTGGACTGCTAGATACGCAGTATTTT; CDR3 protein: CASSDLGLLDTQYF
D gene: TRBD1; J gene: TRBJ1-1; V gene: TRBV5-6; clone size: NA; CDR3 DNA: TGTGCCAGCAGCTTGGGGGACAGCAACACTGAAGCTTTCTTT; CDR3 protein: CASSLGDSNTEAFF
D gene: NA; J gene: TRBJ2-7; V gene: TRBV5-5; clone size: NA; CDR3 DNA: TGTGCCAGCAGCTTGGGGCCAGGGGACCTCTACGAGCAGTACTTC; CDR3 protein: CASSLGPGDLYEQYF
D gene: TRBD2; J gene: TRBJ2-3; V gene: TRBV3-1/TRBV3-2; clone size: NA; CDR3 DNA: TGTGCCAGCAGCCAGGAGGGACTAGCGGGGCCAGATACGCAGTATTTT; CDR3 protein: CASSQEGLAGPDTQYF
D gene: NA; J gene: TRBJ1-5; V gene: TRBV1; clone size: NA; CDR3 DNA: TGCACCACAGGGAGGAAGCCCCAGCATTTT; CDR3 protein: CTTGRKPQHF
D gene: TRBD1; J gene: TRBJ1-3; V gene: TRBV4-1; clone size: NA; CDR3 DNA: TGCGCCAGCAGCCAAAGAGACAGGGATTACGGAAACACCATATATTTT; CDR3 protein: CASSQRDRDYGNTIYF
D gene: TRBD1; J gene: TRBJ1-2; V gene: TRBV11-2; clone size: NA; CDR3 DNA: TGTGCCAGCAGCTTAGCGGCTCGTCGGGACAGGGGGGACTATGGCTACACCTTC; CDR3 protein: CASSLAARRDRGDYGYTF
D gene: NA; J gene: TRBJ2-5; V gene: TRBV28; clone size: NA; CDR3 DNA: TGTGCCAGCAGCCCTACTAGGGAGACCCAGTACTTC; CDR3 protein: CASSPTRETQYF
D gene: NA; J gene: TRBJ2-3; V gene: TRBV7-9; clone size: NA; CDR3 DNA: TGTGCCAGCAGCCCACCGAGGGGGAGGGGACGGACAGATACGCAGTATTTT; CDR3 protein: CASSPPRGRGRTDTQYF
D gene: NA; J gene: TRBJ2-3; V gene: TRBV30; clone size: NA; CDR3 DNA: TGTGCCTGGAGTGTCAGGGCTAGCGAGGATACGCAGTATTTT; CDR3 protein: CAWSVRASEDTQYF
D gene: NA; J gene: TRBJ1-6; V gene: TRBV12-2; clone size: NA; CDR3 DNA: TGTGCAAGTCGCGACGGACAGGGTAATTCACCCCTCCACTTT; CDR3 protein: CASRDGQGNSPLHF
D gene: TRBD1; J gene: TRBJ2-1; V gene: TRBV3-1/TRBV3-2; clone size: NA; CDR3 DNA: TGTGCCAGCAGCGATCGGGACAGCAACCCCTACAATGAGCAGTTCTTC; CDR3 protein: CASSDRDSNPYNEQFF
D gene: NA; J gene: TRBJ1-5; V gene: TRBV5-1; clone size: NA; CDR3 DNA: TGCGCCAGCAGCTTGGGAGGGATCAGTCAGCCCCAGCATTTT; CDR3 protein: CASSLGGISQPQHF
D gene: NA; J gene: TRBJ1-5; V gene: TRBV30; clone size: NA; CDR3 DNA: TGTGCCTGGAGCGGAACAGTGTATGATCAGCCCCAGCATTTT; CDR3 protein: CAWSGTVYDQPQHF
D gene: NA; J gene: TRBJ1-6; V gene: TRBV6-5; clone size: NA; CDR3 DNA: TGTGCCACCACAAGCAGGATGGTGAATTCACCCCTCCACTTT; CDR3 protein: CATTSRMVNSPLHF
D gene: NA; J gene: TRBJ1-4; V gene: TRBV19; clone size: NA; CDR3 DNA: TGTGCCAGTAGTATTAGGCAGGGGAACGAAAAACTGTTTTTT; CDR3 protein: CASSIRQGNEKLFF
D gene: NA; J gene: TRBJ2-2; V gene: TRBV9; clone size: once; CDR3 DNA: TGTGCCAGCAGCGTAGAGGGGGGGGACACCGGGGAGCTGTTTTTT; CDR3 protein: CASSVEGGDTGELFF
D gene: TRBD1; J gene: TRBJ1-2; V gene: TRBV6-5; clone size: NA; CDR3 DNA: TGTGCCAGTAGACAGGGTAATGGCTACACCTTC; CDR3 protein: CASRQGNGYTF
D gene: NA; J gene: TRBJ1-1; V gene: TRBV10-3; clone size: NA; CDR3 DNA: TGTGCCATCAGTGTTCGGGTGGACACTGAAGCTTTCTTT; CDR3 protein: CAISVRVDTEAFF
D gene: TRBD1; J gene: TRBJ1-1; V gene: TRBV5-4; clone size: NA; CDR3 DNA: TGTGCCAGCAGGCCGACAGGGTATAACACTGAAGCTTTCTTT; CDR3 protein: CASRPTGYNTEAFF
D gene: NA; J gene: TRBJ1-5; V gene: TRBV5-1; clone size: NA; CDR3 DNA: TGCGCCAGCAGTGCAGGCCCCAATCAGCCCCAGCATTTT; CDR3 protein: CASSAGPNQPQHF
D gene: NA; J gene: TRBJ1-4; V gene: TRBV7-2; clone size: NA; CDR3 DNA: TGTGCCAGCAGCTTAGCCTTTATGATCCGGGAAAAAAGGGAAAAACTGTTTTTT; CDR3 protein: CASSLAFMIREKREKLFF
D gene: TRBD1; J gene: TRBJ1-1; V gene: TRBV6-4; clone size: NA; CDR3 DNA: TGTGCCAGCAGTCCCTACGACAGGGGAAACACTGAAGCTTTCTTT; CDR3 protein: CASSPYDRGNTEAFF
D gene: TRBD1; J gene: TRBJ2-1; V gene: TRBV7-2; clone size: NA; CDR3 DNA: TGTGCCAGCAGCTTTTTCCTAGGGGGCGAGGGCTACAATGAGCAGTTCTTC; CDR3 protein: CASSFFLGGEGYNEQFF
D gene: TRBD1; J gene: TRBJ1-4; V gene: TRBV7-9; clone size: NA; CDR3 DNA: TGTGCCAGCAGCTTAGGAACAGGGGGTGAAAAACTGTTTTTT; CDR3 protein: CASSLGTGGEKLFF
D gene: NA; J gene: TRBJ1-2; V gene: TRBV6-2/TRBV6-3; clone size: NA; CDR3 DNA: TGTGCCAGCAGTTACTCGTTCAGGGAAAATGGCTACACCTTC; CDR3 protein: CASSYSFRENGYTF
D gene: NA; J gene: TRBJ2-7; V gene: TRBV20-1; clone size: once; CDR3 DNA: TGCAGTGCTAGTAGGGAACAGGGGGAGGGCTACGAGCAGTACTTC; CDR3 protein: CSASREQGEGYEQYF
D gene: NA; J gene: TRBJ1-3; V gene: TRBV5-1; clone size: NA; CDR3 DNA: TGCGCCAGCGGCCCTGGAGGAGGTTCGGGGTACAGCTCTGGAAACACCATATATTTT; CDR3 protein: CASGPGGGSGYSSGNTIYF
D gene: TRBD1; J gene: TRBJ1-5; V gene: TRBV6-5; clone size: NA; CDR3 DNA: TGTGCCAGCATTCTCCAGGGGGACAGCAATCAGCCCCAGCATTTT; CDR3 protein: CASILQGDSNQPQHF
D gene: TRBD2; J gene: TRBJ2-7; V gene: TRBV10-1; clone size: NA; CDR3 DNA: TGCGCCAGCGGGACTAGCTCCTACGAGCAGTACTTC; CDR3 protein: CASGTSSYEQYF
D gene: NA; J gene: TRBJ1-1; V gene: TRBV5-8; clone size: NA; CDR3 DNA: TGTGCCAGCAGCTGGACGGTAGGGGCTGAAGCTTTCTTT; CDR3 protein: CASSWTVGAEAFF
D gene: NA; J gene: TRBJ1-3; V gene: TRBV19; clone size: NA; CDR3 DNA: TGTGCCAGTAGTATAAGTTTAGGACAGACTGGAAACACCATATATTTT; CDR3 protein: CASSISLGQTGNTIYF
D gene: TRBD1; J gene: TRBJ1-5; V gene: TRBV19; clone size: NA; CDR3 DNA: TGTGCCAGTAGTATAGTAGGGACAGGGACGAATCAGCCCCAGCATTTT; CDR3 protein: CASSIVGTGTNQPQHF